Each of the 21 T cell receptor beta chains below was sequenced from the same sample in a study of shared clonotypes between healthy human individuals (dated by TCRdb to 2020 to 2022). Library method: the immunoSEQ multiplex PCR assay. TCRdb stores this immuneACCESS table with in-frame sequences only. Part of the clones is absent; in the studies checked, under half of the shortfall reflects unresolved V genes, and no reason is known for the rest. The sample contains 2 million to 2.5 million clones, approximately 95% of them found a single time. 0.35% to 0.45% of the sample is taken by the ten largest. Sequenced sample: naive CD4+ T cells from PBMCs. The cell subset or site label on this specimen signifies: CD45RA+ positively selected. The source of these receptors is a man aged 18 to 30 in good health. Some clones in this sample may be carry-over from other donors' samples.

The chain links TRBV28 to TRBJ2-7; 14 bases match TRBD2. V dropped 3 bases and J dropped 6; count of bases not matched to a gene: 10. This CDR3 spans 17 amino acids. Germline V gives CDR1 MDHEN, CDR2 SYDVKM. CDR3 in amino acids: CASSFRRLAGGPGEQYF. The DNA of the CDR3 is TGTGCCAGCAGTTTCCGACGACTAGCGGGAGGGCCAGGCGAGCAGTACTTC.

This chain joins TRBV28 and TRBJ2-1; D is tentatively TRBD1 or TRBD2 (6 bases each). Germline V gives CDR1 MDHEN, CDR2 SYDVKM. This CDR3 spans 19 amino acids. V was cut by 4 bases and J by 0 bases, with 22 bases left in between. DNA for the CDR3: TGTGCCAGCAGTTCCTTTTATGGTGGGGGGCTAAGCTCCTACAATGAGCAGTTCTTC. It specifies CASSSFYGGGLSSYNEQFF.

This clone showed up just once. The rearrangement links TRBV5-4 to TRBJ2-1; 8 bases agree with TRBD2. The ends lost 4 bases at V and 0 bases at J; junction bases unmatched: 6. This CDR3 region has 16 residues. Germline CDR1 and CDR2: SGHNT and YYREEE (reference sequence). CDR3 loop: CASSPGGTSSYNEQFF. CDR3 nucleotide sequence: TGTGCCAGCAGCCCCGGGGGGACTAGCTCCTACAATGAGCAGTTCTTC.

This sequence joins TRBV7-9 and TRBJ2-5; D unresolved. The DNA end is more similar to TRBJ2-7, so the J call may be wrong. The CDR3 sequence is 14 residues long. Per the germline V gene, CDR1 is SEHNR and CDR2 is FQNEAQ (reference sequence). In DNA form, the CDR3 reads TGTGCCAGCGCCGGTCGGGCGAAAGTCCCCGAGCAGTACTTC. It is translated as CASAGRAKVPEQYF.

V usage is TRBV2 and J usage is TRBJ2-7; 8 bases fit TRBD1. Trimming cost V 8 bases and J 4 bases; bases outside gene matches: 7. CDR3 length equals 13 residues. CDR1 is SNHLY, CDR2 FYNNEI, per germline. CDR3 DNA sequence: TGTGCCAGCCTCCGGGACAGGAATTACGAGCAGTACTTC. It translates to CASLRDRNYEQYF.

The chain is built from TRBV28 and TRBJ2-7; D gene unclear. V was pared by 5 bases and J by 6 bases, with 17 bases between. The CDR3 consists of 14 residues. Germline V CDR1 and CDR2: MDHEN, SYDVKM. CDR3 DNA sequence: TGTGCCAGCAGTCAGCCCAAGTGGCTTGGCGAGCAGTACTTC. Translating gives CASSQPKWLGEQYF.

The chain carries TRBV7-3 and TRBJ2-7; 8 bases map to TRBD1. This CDR3 has 14 residues. J gave up 2 bases and V 5 bases, and 5 bases lay outside the gene matches. Looked up from germline, CDR1 is SGHTA and CDR2 is FQGTGA. The CDR3 nucleotides read TGTGCCAGCAGCCAGGGGGCGGGTGCCTACGAGCAGTACTTC. It specifies CASSQGAGAYEQYF.

The gene calls are TRBV30 and TRBJ2-3, with 11 bases matching TRBD2. Unmatched junction bases numbered 9, after V lost 4 bases and J lost 0 bases. CDR1 and CDR2 from the germline V gene are GTSNPN and SVGIG (reference sequence). CDR3 length equals 17 residues. Written as DNA, the CDR3 is TGTGCCTGGAACAAACCAGGGACTAGCGGAAGCACAGATACGCAGTATTTT. Protein product: CAWNKPGTSGSTDTQYF.

The V gene is TRBV7-8, the J gene TRBJ2-5; TRBD1 matches 11 bases. This CDR3 is built from 17 residues. V lost 2 bases, J lost 1 base, and 6 bases stayed unmatched. Germline values: CDR1 SGHVS, CDR2 FQNEAQ. For the CDR3, the DNA is TGTGCCAGCAGCTTAATGGCTGGACAGGGGGCCCAAGAGACCCAGTACTTC. This gives the protein CASSLMAGQGAQETQYF.

The V call is TRBV9, the J call TRBJ2-3, with 7 positions matching TRBD2. V dropped 3 bases and J dropped 6; count of bases not matched to a gene: 7. Germline V lookup: CDR1 SGDLS, CDR2 YYNGEE. This CDR3 has 14 residues. The CDR3 protein is CASSDGTTKDTQYF. The CDR3 region has the DNA TGTGCCAGCAGCGACGGGACTACAAAGGATACGCAGTATTTT.

This clone was counted once. V is TRBV28 and J is TRBJ2-2; the D gene is possibly TRBD1 (6 bases). This CDR3 region has 15 residues. The V end was cut by 6 bases, the J end by 6 bases, with 17 bases between. The germline V gene encodes CDR1 MDHEN and CDR2 SYDVKM. Here the CDR3 DNA reads TGTGCCAGCAGCGAGACCAGGGGTTACGCCGGGGAGCTGTTTTTT. Residues: CASSETRGYAGELFF.

The chain is built from TRBV2 and TRBJ1-3; D gene ambiguous. V lost 5 bases and J lost 4, with 3 bases in between. Looked up from germline, CDR1 is SNHLY and CDR2 is FYNNEI. The CDR3 runs to 11 residues. In DNA, the CDR3 is TGTGCCAGCAGTCAAGGAAACACCATATATTTT. Its protein product is CASSQGNTIYF.

This clone is a singleton in its sample. V is TRBV28 and J is TRBJ2-3; 8 bases agree with TRBD1. Germline V gene data show CDR1 as MDHEN and CDR2 as SYDVKM. This CDR3 is built from 15 residues. J gave up 1 base and V 8 bases, and 8 bases lay outside the gene matches. CDR3: CASGTVGQGTDTQYF. The CDR3, as DNA: TGTGCCAGCGGGACGGTGGGACAGGGCACAGATACGCAGTATTTT.

The chain links TRBV6-5 to TRBJ1-5, with D unresolved. The V gene's germline CDR1 is MNHEY and CDR2 SVGAGI. The CDR3 runs to 13 residues. Trimming left V 6 bases short and J 7 bases short, with 13 bases between. The CDR3 loop is CASSLSSRQPQHF. The CDR3 DNA reads as TGTGCCAGCAGCCTTTCTAGTCGGCAGCCCCAGCATTTT.

The rearrangement uses TRBV28 and TRBJ1-1; D is unresolved. The CDR3 has 12 amino acids. Between the trimmed V and J ends, which lost 4 bases and 11 bases, there was a span of 14 bases. Germline assignment: CDR1 MDHEN and CDR2 SYDVKM. The CDR3 nucleotides are TGTGCCAGCAGTTATACAGAACGGCGGGCTTTCTTT. Translated: CASSYTERRAFF.

V usage is TRBV30 and J usage is TRBJ2-3, with D uncertain. V lost 0 bases to trimming and J lost 2 bases, with 6 bases between them. In germline, CDR1 is GTSNPN, CDR2 SVGIG (reference sequence). CDR3 size: 13 residues. CDR3 sequence: CAWSVENTDTQYF. The CDR3 region has the DNA TGTGCCTGGAGTGTAGAAAACACAGATACGCAGTATTTT.

This sequence joins TRBV5-1 and TRBJ2-3; possibly TRBD2 for D (5 bases). Germline CDR1 is SGHRS and CDR2 is YFSETQ. CDR3 size: 16 residues. Trimming took 3 bases from V and 0 from J, leaving 14 bases between them. The CDR3 loop is CASSYSGSTSTDTQYF. For the CDR3, the DNA is TGCGCCAGCAGCTACAGCGGATCAACTAGCACAGATACGCAGTATTTT.

This chain connects TRBV7-9 to TRBJ1-4; maybe TRBD1 (6 bases). The V end lost 8 bases, the J end lost 0 bases, and 19 bases lay between the germline ends. Looked up from germline, CDR1 is SEHNR and CDR2 is FQNEAQ (reference sequence). The CDR3 is 17 residues long. CDR3 nucleotides: TGTGCCAGCCGGGGGCGGCAAGAGCTCGCAACTAATGAAAAACTGTTTTTT. Protein: CASRGRQELATNEKLFF.

The chain couples TRBV21-1 to TRBJ2-7; TRBD2, the D gene given by the table, was not confirmed from the DNA. TRBV21-1 is termed a pseudogene. The CDR3 is made up of 17 amino acids. The CDR3 spells CASRKNHPGLAYYEQYF. The DNA for the CDR3 is TGTGCCAGCAGAAAAAATCACCCGGGACTAGCGTATTACGAGCAGTACTTC.

The chain has TRBV7-9 and TRBJ1-1; 7 bases map to TRBD1. This CDR3 region has 14 residues. Germline CDR1 and CDR2: SEHNR and FQNEAQ (reference sequence). The junction had 8 bases not matched to a gene; V was cut back by 5 bases and J by 5 bases. CDR3 amino acids: CASSDRQGWTEAFF. The CDR3, as DNA: TGTGCCAGCAGCGACAGACAGGGTTGGACTGAAGCTTTCTTT.

The chain couples TRBV30 to TRBJ1-3, with no clear D. There are 16 residues in the CDR3. CDR1 is GTSNPN, CDR2 SVGIG, per germline (reference sequence). V lost 7 bases and J 1 base, leaving 20 bases between the germline ends. The CDR3 here is CASHSLRNPSGNTIYF. The CDR3 DNA sequence: TGTGCCTCGCACAGCCTCAGGAACCCTTCTGGAAACACCATATATTTT. The full variable domain, rest sourced from reference TRBV30 and TRBJ1-3, is SQTIHQWPATLVQPVGSPLSLECTVEGTSNPNLYWYRQAAGRGLQLLFYSVGIGQISSEVPQNLSASRPQDRQFILSSKKLLLSDSGFYLCASHSLRNPSGNTIYFGEGSWLTVV.